Listed here are 27 T cell receptor beta chains from one sample, sequenced in a study of T cell responses to AZD1222 COVID-19 vaccine. Assay: immunoSEQ multiplex PCR; the TCRdb copy retains only in-frame clones and omits some. This sample has under 200,000 clones; roughly nine tenths occur once, and the top ten carry about 1.4%. The sequenced sample was peripheral blood, obtained on day 0 of AZD1222 vaccination. The receptors come from an adult in good health.

The chain carries TRBV5-1 and TRBJ2-5; D unresolved. CDR1 and CDR2 from the germline V gene are SGHRS and YFSETQ. The CDR3 has 13 amino acids. The ends were cut back, 3 bases at V and 5 bases at J, with 11 bases in the middle. The CDR3 nucleotides read TGCGCCAGCAGCTCTCTGAGCCGGGAGACCCAGTACTTC. It yields the protein CASSSLSRETQYF.

This sequence joins TRBV7-3 and TRBJ2-1; 15 bases align to TRBD2. This CDR3 spans 16 amino acids. V dropped 4 bases and J dropped 10; count of bases not matched to a gene: 8. Germline V lookup: CDR1 SGHTA, CDR2 FQGTGA. The CDR3 reads CASSYQTGLAGGEQFF. The CDR3 coding sequence is TGTGCCAGCAGCTACCAGACGGGACTAGCGGGGGGAGAGCAGTTCTTC.

J is TRBJ1-1 and V is TRBV7-2; unclear D gene. Germline loops: CDR1 SGHTA, CDR2 FQGNSA. Deletions cut 1 base from V and 3 bases from J, with 3 bases between. The CDR3 has 12 residues. CDR3 protein: CASSLVDTEAFF. In DNA, the CDR3 is TGTGCCAGCAGCTTAGTGGACACTGAAGCTTTCTTT.

This clone has a single count. The rearrangement joins TRBV3-1 (or the pseudogene TRBV3-2) to TRBJ1-2; 9 bases map to TRBD1. J lost 4 bases, V lost 2 bases, and 2 bases had no gene match. CDR1 is LGHDT and CDR2 is YNNKEL in the germline V gene (reference sequence). The CDR3 contains 14 residues. The CDR3 nucleotides read TGTGCCAGCAGCCAAATGGACAGGGGCTATGGCTACACCTTC. This sequence encodes CASSQMDRGYGYTF.

The chain couples TRBV10-3 to TRBJ1-5; D may be TRBD1 (5 bases). The CDR3 contains 12 residues. Trimming cost V 8 bases and J 7 bases, with 12 bases left between them. Germline values: CDR1 ENHRY, CDR2 SYGVKD. As DNA, the CDR3 is TGTGCCATCTCGGGGAGGGGACAGCCCCAGCATTTT. Its translation: CAISGRGQPQHF.

This clone was counted a single time. This rearrangement joins TRBV19 to TRBJ2-1, with 7 bases lining up with TRBD2. Germline-derived CDR1 and CDR2 are LNHDA and SQIVND (reference sequence). V shed 5 bases and J 4 bases; nucleotides not matched to a gene: 2. The CDR3 runs 13 residues. The CDR3 protein is CASSGGGYNEQFF. CDR3 DNA: TGTGCCAGTAGTGGGGGGGGATACAATGAGCAGTTCTTC.

The chain links TRBV19 to TRBJ1-5; D may be TRBD1 (5 bases). Per the germline V gene, CDR1 is LNHDA and CDR2 is SQIVND (reference sequence). V lost 10 bases to trimming and J lost 1 base, with 14 bases between them. The CDR3 is made up of 14 amino acids. CDR3 DNA: TGTGCCATCGCGACCGGGGACAGCAATCAGCCCCAGCATTTT. This translates into CAIATGDSNQPQHF. The whole variable domain, remainder taken from reference TRBV19 and TRBJ1-5, is DGGITQSPKYLFRKEGQNVTLSCEQNLNHDAMYWYRQDPGQGLRLIYYSQIVNDFQKGDIAEGYSVSREKKESFPLTVTSAQKNPTAFYLCAIATGDSNQPQHFGDGTRLSIL.

The V and J genes are TRBV5-8 and TRBJ1-6; maybe TRBD1 (5 bases). The CDR3 covers 14 residues. Germline assignment: CDR1 SGHTS and CDR2 YDEGEE. V was trimmed by 3 bases and J by 11 bases, leaving 15 bases between them. The DNA of the CDR3 is TGTGCCAGCAGCTCGGGGACTCCGGACGCACCCCTCCACTTT. It specifies CASSSGTPDAPLHF.

The chain combines TRBV4-1 with TRBJ1-1; the D gene is possibly TRBD1 (5 bases). Trimming removed 0 bases from V and 12 bases from J, with 14 bases in between. Germline V CDR1 and CDR2: MGHRA, YSYEKL. The CDR3 loop spans 13 amino acids. The CDR3 DNA reads TGCGCCAGCAGCCAAGATGGGGCCGGCTTCTCTTTCTTT. Its protein is CASSQDGAGFSFF.

The chain employs TRBV2 and TRBJ2-7; no clear D gene. Per germline, CDR1 SNHLY and CDR2 FYNNEI. Trimming pared 8 bases from V and 4 bases from J, leaving 15 bases between. CDR3 length: 13 residues. The CDR3 sequence is CASHRTEKYEQYF. The CDR3, as DNA: TGTGCCAGCCATCGGACGGAGAAATACGAGCAGTACTTC.

The genes are TRBV18 and TRBJ1-1; D is unresolved. Per germline, CDR1 KGHSH and CDR2 LQKENI. V was cut by 4 bases and J by 3 bases, with 15 bases left in between. The CDR3 totals 15 residues. CDR3 bases: TGTGCCAGCTCACAAGGACGGGCTGGGGACACTGAAGCTTTCTTT. This sequence encodes CASSQGRAGDTEAFF.

The chain uses TRBV28 and TRBJ1-2; 7 bases align to TRBD1. The CDR3 is 12 amino acids. V lost 8 bases to trimming and J lost 3 bases; unmatched junction nucleotides: 3. Germline CDR1 is MDHEN and CDR2 is SYDVKM. CDR3 coding DNA: TGTGCCAGCCTAGGGGGCTACTATGGCTACACCTTC. Its translation: CASLGGYYGYTF.

The chain carries TRBV9 and TRBJ1-2; tentatively, D is TRBD1 (5 bases). V gave up 0 bases and J gave up 1 base, with 10 bases separating them. This CDR3 region has 15 residues. Germline V gives CDR1 SGDLS, CDR2 YYNGEE. The CDR3 spells CASSVGPGGNYGYTF. CDR3 nucleotide sequence: TGTGCCAGCAGCGTAGGACCTGGGGGTAACTATGGCTACACCTTC.

This clone was observed a single time. The chain uses TRBV6-5 and TRBJ1-2, with a possible D match to TRBD1 (5 bases). Germline-derived CDR1 and CDR2 are MNHEY and SVGAGI. The CDR3 is made up of 14 amino acids. V lost 0 bases and J lost 0, with 5 bases in between. The CDR3 DNA reads as TGTGCCAGCAGTTACTCGACAGCTAACTATGGCTACACCTTC. Protein sequence: CASSYSTANYGYTF.

The rearrangement uses TRBV28 and TRBJ2-5, with a weak D call TRBD1 (5 bases). The CDR3 runs 13 residues. V lost 8 bases to trimming and J lost 0 bases, with 10 bases between them. Germline V CDR1 and CDR2: MDHEN, SYDVKM. The CDR3, as DNA: TGTGCCAGCTCAGACAGCTACCAAGAGACCCAGTACTTC. It codes for CASSDSYQETQYF. Variable domain in full (rest from reference TRBV28 and TRBJ2-5): DVKVTQSSRYLVKRTGEKVFLECVQDMDHENMFWYRQDPGLGLRLIYFSYDVKMKEKGDIPEGYSVSREKKERFSLILESASTNQTSMYLCASSDSYQETQYFGPGTRLLVL.

The V gene is TRBV2, the J gene TRBJ1-2; 8 positions match TRBD1. Germline CDR1 reads SNHLY; CDR2 reads FYNNEI. V shed 6 bases, J shed 4 bases, and the junction held 13 bases outside the gene matches. The CDR3 is 16 amino acids. The DNA of the CDR3 is TGTGCCAGCAGCTGGACAGGGACAGCCCAATTCTATGGCTACACCTTC. Its translation: CASSWTGTAQFYGYTF. Full variable domain (missing parts from reference TRBV2 and TRBJ1-2): EPEVTQTPSHQVTQMGQEVILRCVPISNHLYFYWYRQILGQKVEFLVSFYNNEISEKSEIFDDQFSVERPDGSNFTLKIRSTKLEDSAMYFCASSWTGTAQFYGYTFGSGTRLTVV.

The gene calls are TRBV28 and TRBJ2-1; 7 positions agree with TRBD1. V dropped 8 bases and J dropped 8; count of bases not matched to a gene: 12. This CDR3 has 14 residues. Germline V lookup: CDR1 MDHEN, CDR2 SYDVKM. In nucleotides, the CDR3 is TGTGCCAGCCCCTCGGGGCAGGGGGTCGATGAGCAGTTCTTC. Translation: CASPSGQGVDEQFF.

The CDR3 region is CASSIGQGARNQPQHF. CDR3 DNA sequence: TGTGCCAGTAGTATAGGTCAGGGGGCGCGTAATCAGCCCCAGCATTTT. The J gene is TRBJ1-5, the V gene TRBV19; 8 nucleotides agree with TRBD1. V shed 1 base, J shed 4 bases, and the junction held 6 bases outside the gene matches. The germline CDR1 and CDR2 sequences are LNHDA and SQIVND (reference sequence). This CDR3 has 16 amino acids.

The genes are TRBV11-3 and TRBJ2-2, with 9 bases fitting TRBD1. V shed 5 bases and J 3 bases; nucleotides not matched to a gene: 4. The CDR3 is 15 residues long. Germline V gives CDR1 SGHNT, CDR2 YENEEA. The CDR3 sequence: CASSPWTGDTGELFF. The CDR3 DNA reads TGTGCCAGCAGCCCTTGGACAGGGGACACCGGGGAGCTGTTTTTT.

CDR3 DNA sequence: TGTGCCAGCAGGAACGGGTTCAATCAGCCCCAGCATTTT. Its translation is CASRNGFNQPQHF. The rearrangement joins TRBV6-5 to TRBJ1-5; D unclear. The V end was cut by 6 bases, the J end by 3 bases, with 9 bases between. Germline CDR1 reads MNHEY; CDR2 reads SVGAGI. The CDR3 totals 13 residues.

The V and J genes are TRBV2 and TRBJ2-2, with D tentatively TRBD1 (5 bases). The CDR3 length is 14 residues. V dropped 4 bases and J dropped 4 bases, with 10 bases sitting between them. The germline CDR1 and CDR2 sequences are SNHLY and FYNNEI. CDR3 residues: CASSGGRITGELFF. CDR3 bases: TGTGCCAGCAGTGGGGGCAGGATCACCGGGGAGCTGTTTTTT.

The chain couples TRBV20-1 to TRBJ1-2, with D possibly TRBD1 on 5 matching bases. V lost 4 bases to trimming and J lost 7 bases, with 13 bases between them. The CDR3 runs 12 residues. Germline assignment: CDR1 DFQATT and CDR2 SNEGSKA (reference sequence). This chain's CDR3 is CSAIDSTRGYTF. Here the CDR3 DNA reads TGCAGTGCTATTGACAGTACTCGTGGCTACACCTTC.

The V gene is TRBV6-5, the J gene TRBJ2-5; 13 positions match TRBD2. Germline CDR1 reads MNHEY; CDR2 reads SVGAGI. This CDR3 contains 16 residues. V trimming: 2 bases; J trimming: 5 bases; junction bases outside the gene matches: 5. The CDR3 region has the DNA TGTGCCAGCAGTTACGGCGGGACTAGCGGGGCTGAGACCCAGTACTTC. Translating it yields CASSYGGTSGAETQYF.

This sequence joins TRBV11-2 and TRBJ1-1; tentative D call: TRBD1 (5 bases). Trimming shortened V by 0 bases and J by 7 bases, and 12 bases separated the two germline ends. The CDR3 extends over 14 amino acids. The germline CDR1 and CDR2 sequences are SGHAT and FQNNGV. CDR3 sequence (DNA): TGTGCCAGCAGCTTAGAGGGAGGGACCATTGAAGCTTTCTTT. Translated: CASSLEGGTIEAFF.

This clone has just a few counts. CDR3 coding DNA: TGTGCCAGCAGCCAAGATGAGGGTAGCGGGGCAGATACGCAGTATTTT. Amino acid sequence: CASSQDEGSGADTQYF. V is TRBV4-2 and J is TRBJ2-3, with 8 positions matching TRBD2. Unmatched junction bases numbered 6, after V lost 0 bases and J lost 4 bases. CDR1 is LGHNA and CDR2 is YNFKEQ in the germline V gene. CDR3 length: 16 amino acids.

There are a few counts of this clone. This chain uses TRBV6-1 with TRBJ1-5, with D possibly TRBD1 on 5 matching bases. Germline loops: CDR1 MNHNS, CDR2 SASEGT. This CDR3 has 14 amino acids. V gave up 4 bases and J gave up 1 base, with 8 bases separating them. The CDR3 sequence: CASSVAGSNQPQHF. The CDR3 bases are TGTGCCAGCAGTGTAGCAGGGAGCAATCAGCCCCAGCATTTT.

This chain uses TRBV7-8 with TRBJ2-5, with 7 bases matching TRBD2. The CDR3 is 15 residues long. The V gene end was trimmed by 0 bases and the J gene end by 1 base; junction bases not matched to a gene: 2. The germline V gene encodes CDR1 SGHVS and CDR2 FQNEAQ. The CDR3 DNA sequence: TGTGCCAGCAGCTTAGCAAGCGGGGTCCAAGAGACCCAGTACTTC. It codes for CASSLASGVQETQYF.